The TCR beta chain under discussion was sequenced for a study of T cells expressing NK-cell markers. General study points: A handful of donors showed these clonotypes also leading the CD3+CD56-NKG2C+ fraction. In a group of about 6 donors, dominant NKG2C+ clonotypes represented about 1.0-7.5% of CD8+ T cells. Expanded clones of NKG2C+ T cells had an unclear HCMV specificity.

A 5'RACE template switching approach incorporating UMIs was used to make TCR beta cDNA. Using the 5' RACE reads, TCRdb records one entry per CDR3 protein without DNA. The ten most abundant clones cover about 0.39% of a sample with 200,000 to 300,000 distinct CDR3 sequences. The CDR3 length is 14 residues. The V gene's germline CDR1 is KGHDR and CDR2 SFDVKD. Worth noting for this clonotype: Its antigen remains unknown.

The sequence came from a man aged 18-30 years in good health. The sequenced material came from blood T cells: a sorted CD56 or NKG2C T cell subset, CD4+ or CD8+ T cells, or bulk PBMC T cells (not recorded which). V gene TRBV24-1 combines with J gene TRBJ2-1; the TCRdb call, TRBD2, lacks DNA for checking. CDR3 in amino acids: CATSGTSGSNEQFF.